The rows below give T cell receptor beta chains drawn from one sample of a study of CD8 T cells in ankylosing spondylitis. TCRdb called the 5' RACE reads again in MiXCR, with one record for every CDR3 protein. Altogether about 160,000 distinct CDR3 sequences are present, approximately 9.9% being singletons, with the ten largest covering over 13%. The sequenced sample was blood, either unsorted or a sorted T cell fraction (not recorded which). Receptor source: a female donor with ankylosing spondylitis or in good health (not recorded which). The CDR3 runs from the conserved cysteine through the conserved F or W. The order of the fields is D gene, V gene, J gene, clone size, CDR3 protein, CDR3 DNA. The D gene is left open where the match is weak. Size is stated for part of the rows, as once, few or many counts, or as a class when the clone is expanded.

d_call: NA; v_call: TRBV15; j_call: TRBJ2-7; clone_size: many; cdr3_aa: CATSLDSLYEQYF; cdr3_nt: TGTGCCACTTCCCTGGACAGCCTCTACGAGCAGTACTTC
d_call: TRBD2; v_call: TRBV9; j_call: TRBJ2-7; clone_size: few; cdr3_aa: CASSPGTKDEQYF; cdr3_nt: TGTGCCAGCAGCCCCGGGACTAAGGACGAGCAGTACTTC
d_call: NA; v_call: TRBV29-1; j_call: TRBJ2-7; clone_size: many; cdr3_aa: CSVEGEVGYEQYF; cdr3_nt: TGCAGCGTTGAAGGGGAGGTAGGATACGAGCAGTACTTC
d_call: TRBD1; v_call: TRBV4-1; j_call: TRBJ2-2; clone_size: NA; cdr3_aa: CASSQSIGTVTGELFF; cdr3_nt: TGCGCCAGCAGCCAGTCTATAGGGACAGTAACCGGGGAGCTGTTTTTT
d_call: NA; v_call: TRBV20-1; j_call: TRBJ2-1; clone_size: few; cdr3_aa: CSAEGGDRNYNEQFF; cdr3_nt: TGCAGTGCAGAGGGGGGGGACAGGAACTACAATGAGCAGTTCTTC
d_call: TRBD1; v_call: TRBV5-4; j_call: TRBJ1-1; clone_size: NA; cdr3_aa: CASSSTGMNTEAFF; cdr3_nt: TGTGCCAGCAGCTCGACAGGGATGAACACTGAAGCTTTCTTT
d_call: TRBD2; v_call: TRBV2; j_call: TRBJ2-3; clone_size: NA; cdr3_aa: CASSEIAGGIGDTQYF; cdr3_nt: TGTGCCAGCAGTGAAATAGCGGGAGGGATCGGAGATACGCAGTATTTT
d_call: TRBD2; v_call: TRBV5-1; j_call: TRBJ2-3; clone_size: few; cdr3_aa: CASSISGRGTDMQYF; cdr3_nt: TGCGCCAGCAGCATCAGCGGGAGAGGAACAGATATGCAGTATTTT
d_call: NA; v_call: TRBV5-6; j_call: TRBJ1-2; clone_size: NA; cdr3_aa: CAMGSGLLVYTF; cdr3_nt: TGTGCCATGGGCTCCGGGCTCCTGGTTTACACCTTC
d_call: TRBD1; v_call: TRBV20-1; j_call: TRBJ1-2; clone_size: many; cdr3_aa: CSARGQGDWGYYGYTF; cdr3_nt: TGCAGTGCTAGAGGACAGGGGGACTGGGGGTACTATGGCTACACCTTC
d_call: NA; v_call: TRBV6-5; j_call: TRBJ1-2; clone_size: NA; cdr3_aa: CASWVRLDGYTF; cdr3_nt: TGTGCCAGCTGGGTACGGCTGGATGGCTACACCTTC
d_call: TRBD2; v_call: TRBV7-9; j_call: TRBJ2-5; clone_size: NA; cdr3_aa: CASSLSLAEDFQETQYF; cdr3_nt: TGTGCCAGCAGCTTAAGCCTAGCGGAAGACTTTCAGGAGACCCAGTACTTC
d_call: TRBD2; v_call: TRBV28; j_call: TRBJ2-7; clone_size: NA; cdr3_aa: CASSTSGGRTYEQYF; cdr3_nt: TGTGCCAGCAGCACTAGTGGCGGGAGGACCTACGAGCAGTACTTC
d_call: NA; v_call: TRBV4-3; j_call: TRBJ2-1; clone_size: many; cdr3_aa: CASSQPRTGEQFF; cdr3_nt: TGCGCCAGCAGCCAGCCGAGGACTGGTGAGCAGTTCTTC
d_call: NA; v_call: TRBV6-5; j_call: TRBJ2-5; clone_size: NA; cdr3_aa: CASSYVLGETQYF; cdr3_nt: TGTGCCAGCAGTTACGTCCTGGGGGAGACCCAGTACTTC
d_call: NA; v_call: TRBV14; j_call: TRBJ2-1; clone_size: few; cdr3_aa: CASSPSFGVWSYNEQFF; cdr3_nt: TGTGCCAGCAGCCCGTCTTTTGGGGTATGGTCCTACAATGAGCAGTTCTTC
d_call: NA; v_call: TRBV6-1; j_call: TRBJ2-7; clone_size: NA; cdr3_aa: CASSEEGADPTYEQYF; cdr3_nt: TGTGCCAGCAGTGAAGAAGGGGCGGATCCGACCTACGAGCAGTACTTC
d_call: TRBD2; v_call: TRBV7-2; j_call: TRBJ2-1; clone_size: NA; cdr3_aa: CASSQIPSGGNEQFF; cdr3_nt: TGTGCCAGCAGCCAGATCCCTAGCGGGGGGAATGAGCAGTTCTTC
d_call: NA; v_call: TRBV27; j_call: TRBJ2-7; clone_size: NA; cdr3_aa: CASRTGISSYEQYF; cdr3_nt: TGTGCCAGCAGGACAGGCATTAGCTCCTACGAGCAGTACTTC
d_call: NA; v_call: TRBV3-1; j_call: TRBJ2-3; clone_size: NA; cdr3_aa: CASSHSGEPDTQYF; cdr3_nt: TGTGCCAGCAGCCATTCAGGGGAACCAGATACGCAGTATTTT
d_call: NA; v_call: TRBV29-1; j_call: TRBJ2-1; clone_size: many; cdr3_aa: CSVQTPDSSYNEQFF; cdr3_nt: TGCAGCGTACAAACACCGGATAGCTCCTACAATGAGCAGTTCTTC
d_call: NA; v_call: TRBV5-5; j_call: TRBJ2-1; clone_size: many; cdr3_aa: CASSDGGGYNEQFF; cdr3_nt: TGTGCCAGCAGCGATGGCGGCGGTTACAATGAGCAGTTCTTC
d_call: NA; v_call: TRBV7-6; j_call: TRBJ1-4; clone_size: few; cdr3_aa: CASSTGDEKLFF; cdr3_nt: TGTGCCAGCAGCACGGGGGACGAAAAACTGTTTTTT
d_call: TRBD1; v_call: TRBV4-3; j_call: TRBJ2-3; clone_size: many; cdr3_aa: CASSYSGTGERYTQYF; cdr3_nt: TGCGCCAGCAGCTACAGCGGGACAGGGGAAAGATATACGCAGTATTTT
d_call: NA; v_call: TRBV30; j_call: TRBJ2-7; clone_size: many; cdr3_aa: CAWNGRDRDYEQYF; cdr3_nt: TGTGCCTGGAACGGTAGGGATCGAGACTACGAGCAGTACTTC
d_call: TRBD1; v_call: TRBV20-1; j_call: TRBJ2-2; clone_size: NA; cdr3_aa: CSASGDREKATGELFF; cdr3_nt: TGCAGTGCGAGTGGGGACAGGGAAAAGGCCACCGGGGAGCTGTTTTTT
d_call: NA; v_call: TRBV12-3/TRBV12-4; j_call: TRBJ2-7; clone_size: many; cdr3_aa: CASSLGGRSYEQYF; cdr3_nt: TGTGCCAGCAGTTTAGGCGGCCGCTCCTACGAGCAGTACTTC
d_call: NA; v_call: TRBV18; j_call: TRBJ2-1; clone_size: NA; cdr3_aa: CASSPLGGHYNEQFF; cdr3_nt: TGTGCCAGCTCACCGTTGGGGGGGCACTACAATGAGCAGTTCTTC
d_call: TRBD2; v_call: TRBV7-9; j_call: TRBJ2-1; clone_size: many; cdr3_aa: CASRNGREGNEQFF; cdr3_nt: TGTGCCAGCAGGAATGGCCGGGAGGGGAATGAGCAGTTCTTC
d_call: NA; v_call: TRBV27; j_call: TRBJ1-1; clone_size: NA; cdr3_aa: CASSLLRGGSGTTEAFF; cdr3_nt: TGTGCCAGCAGTTTATTACGGGGAGGTTCTGGCACCACTGAAGCTTTCTTT
d_call: NA; v_call: TRBV28; j_call: TRBJ2-1; clone_size: NA; cdr3_aa: CASRTGTYDDTNEQFF; cdr3_nt: TGTGCCAGCAGAACAGGTACCTACGACGATACCAATGAGCAGTTCTTC
d_call: NA; v_call: TRBV10-1; j_call: TRBJ2-1; clone_size: NA; cdr3_aa: CASFPGVRGLPYSSYNEQFF; cdr3_nt: TGCGCCAGCTTCCCCGGGGTGAGGGGGTTACCTTATAGCTCCTACAATGAGCAGTTCTTC